The source of this T cell receptor (beta chain) is a study of regulatory T cells in long-lasting Graves disease. The time point was: newly diagnosed GD, antithyroid drugs for less than 3 months. The TCR library used RNA extracted from PBMCs. Ten or more counts support this clonotype. Its antigen is as yet unknown. CDR3 regions were amplified by Arm-PCR using iRepertoire HTBI primers to build TCR beta libraries. MiXCR, run by TCRdb on the multiplex PCR reads, gives a single entry per CDR3 protein. The sample contains over 450,000 distinct CDR3 sequences, around 12% of which appear only once. V lost 5 bases to trimming and J lost 10 bases, with 17 bases between them. The CDR3 length is 13 residues. Regarding the study as a whole: The sample size was small, and this may have reduced accuracy.

The sample was also reused in another study, on T cells in Graves' hyperthyroidism and ophthalmopathy. Per that paper: Exclusion of a patient resulted from uncontrolled infection, other autoimmune disease, pregnancy or lactation. By a 13 V-J model, ophthalmopathy was set apart from stable hyperthyroidism.

Sample: peripheral blood mononuclear cells (PBMCs), taken at new diagnosis, from a patient treated with antithyroid drugs. The chain is built from TRBV12-3 or TRBV12-4 and TRBJ1-1; D gene ambiguous. The receptor was isolated from a woman younger than 45 with Graves disease. CDR3 in DNA: TGTGCCAGCAGTACCACCCCTCGGACCCTAGCTTTCTTT. This codes for CASSTTPRTLAFF.